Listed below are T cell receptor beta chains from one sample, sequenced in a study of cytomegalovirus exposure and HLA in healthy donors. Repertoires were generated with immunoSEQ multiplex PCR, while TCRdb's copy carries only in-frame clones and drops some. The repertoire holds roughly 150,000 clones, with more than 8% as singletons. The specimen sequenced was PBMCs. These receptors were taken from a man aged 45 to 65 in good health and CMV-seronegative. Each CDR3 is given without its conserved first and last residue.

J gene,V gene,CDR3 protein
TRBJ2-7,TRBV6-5,ASRRDTAGEQY
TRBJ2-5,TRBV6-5,ASSYGGAGETQY
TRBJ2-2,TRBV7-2,ASSLGTSGRGLF
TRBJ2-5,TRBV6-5,ASSYTYSRTAETQY
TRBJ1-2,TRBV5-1,ASSLEGTGRNYGYT
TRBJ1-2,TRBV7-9,ASSLDNLYGYT
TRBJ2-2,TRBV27,ASSPGLAGVPTGELF
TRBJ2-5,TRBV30,AWSVGAGDETQY
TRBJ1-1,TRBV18,ASSSGTAALNTEAF
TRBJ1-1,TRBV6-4,ASSDSATGGTEAF
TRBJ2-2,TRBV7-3,ASSLMSRELPGELF
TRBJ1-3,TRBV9,ASSVDSLSGNTIY
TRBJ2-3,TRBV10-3,AIRAGQGKEADTQY
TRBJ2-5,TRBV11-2,ASSPGQETQY
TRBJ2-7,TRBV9,ASSDGGQGPYEQY
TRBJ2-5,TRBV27,ASSLTGAEGPQETQY
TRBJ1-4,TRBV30,AWRSQGAGEKLF
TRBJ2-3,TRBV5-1,ASSPLSGATDTQY
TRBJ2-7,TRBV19,ASSIRTSEFYEQY
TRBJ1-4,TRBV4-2,ASSLISSTNEKLF
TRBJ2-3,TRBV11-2,ASSLITSGSATDTQY
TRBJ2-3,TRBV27,ASSLIAGGGTDTQY
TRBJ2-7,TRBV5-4,ASSLTWGPGEQY
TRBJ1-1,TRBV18,ASSPRQGVTEAF
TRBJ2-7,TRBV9,ASRSSGGEEQY
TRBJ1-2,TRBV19,ASTLRGLDGRAGYT
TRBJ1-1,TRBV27,ASSDSPRSEAF
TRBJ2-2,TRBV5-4,ASSMGQRGDTGELF
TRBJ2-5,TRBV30,AWSVPGIQETQY
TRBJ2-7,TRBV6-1,ASGKLAGVPYEQY
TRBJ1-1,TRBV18,ASSPTQGLRVTEAF
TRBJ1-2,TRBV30,AWSAQGFGYT
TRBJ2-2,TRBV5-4,ASSRAAVLNTGELF
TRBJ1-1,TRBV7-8,ASSFLGGENTEAF
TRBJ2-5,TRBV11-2,ASSLGALAGRETQY
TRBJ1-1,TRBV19,ASSMTGNTEAF
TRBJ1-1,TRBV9,ASSVGGGQAF
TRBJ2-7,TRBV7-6,ASSPVAGGLLDEQY
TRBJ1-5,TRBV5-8,ASSSRVNSNQPQH
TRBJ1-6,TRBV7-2,ASSSGTASYNSPLH
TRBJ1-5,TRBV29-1,SGGQANQPQH
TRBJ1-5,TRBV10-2,ASTRTENQPQH
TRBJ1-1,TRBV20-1,SARSYTEAF